The 28 T cell receptor beta chains in this list originate from one sample, sequenced in a study of identical twins. One entry per CDR3 protein results from TCRdb running MiXCR on the 5' RACE reads. Of under 350,000 distinct CDR3 sequences listed, over 8.5% are singletons. These data also formed part of another study, on yellow fever vaccine responses in identical twins.

Sequencing was performed on CD8+ T cells sorted from blood. These receptor sequences come from a woman between 18 and 30 years old in good health.

The rearrangement joins TRBV14 to TRBJ2-5; 7 bases align to TRBD2. CDR3 length equals 13 residues. The junction had 0 bases not matched to a gene; V was cut back by 3 bases and J by 2 bases. CDR1 and CDR2 from the germline V gene are SGHDN and FVKESK. The CDR3 protein is CASSQRGQETQYF. The CDR3 DNA reads TGTGCCAGCAGCCAGCGGGGGCAAGAGACCCAGTACTTC. Filled out from reference TRBV14 and TRBJ2-5, the complete variable domain reads EAGVTQFPSHSVIEKGQTVTLRCDPISGHDNLYWYRRVMGKEIKFLLHFVKESKQDESGMPNNRFLAERTGGTYSTLKVQPAELEDSGVYFCASSQRGQETQYFGPGTRLLVL.

The chain uses TRBV5-6 and TRBJ2-3; D is unresolved. The CDR3 loop spans 17 amino acids. CDR1 and CDR2 (germline): SGHDT, YYEEEE. V lost 1 base, J lost 2 bases, and 17 bases lay in between. CDR3: CASSLLAGSETTDTQYF. The DNA for the CDR3 is TGTGCCAGCAGCTTGCTGGCAGGATCCGAGACCACAGATACGCAGTATTTT.

This clonotype was observed a few times. The J gene is TRBJ2-5, the V gene TRBV6-4; D is perhaps TRBD2 (7 bases). Per the germline V gene, CDR1 is MRHNA and CDR2 is SNTAGT. CDR3 length: 15 residues. V was clipped by 10 bases and J by 2 bases, with 20 bases between them. Here the CDR3 reads CATSPEGGGQETQYF. The CDR3 DNA follows: TGTGCCACCTCCCCGGAGGGGGGGGGGCAAGAGACCCAGTACTTC.

This clonotype was counted a few times. The J gene is TRBJ1-3, the V gene TRBV14; D remains ambiguous. This CDR3 has 17 amino acids. CDR1 and CDR2 (germline): SGHDN, FVKESK. Deletions cut 4 bases from V and 0 bases from J, with 16 bases between. The CDR3 protein is CASSLTPGSTSGNTIYF. The CDR3 region has the DNA TGTGCCAGCAGCCTCACGCCGGGTTCCACCTCTGGAAACACCATATATTTT.

In its sample, this clonotype was seen a few times. The gene calls are TRBV7-2 and TRBJ2-7; TRBD1 matches at 7 bases. The CDR3 spans 16 residues. Losses at the gene ends were 1 base for V and 7 bases for J; bases not matched to a gene: 13. Germline assignment: CDR1 SGHTA and CDR2 FQGNSA. DNA for the CDR3: TGTGCCAGCAGCTTAGGACAGGGTCGGATACCGGGGGAGCAGTACTTC. The encoded protein is CASSLGQGRIPGEQYF. The full variable domain, completed using reference TRBV7-2 and TRBJ2-7, is GAGVSQSPSNKVTEKGKDVELRCDPISGHTALYWYRQSLGQGLEFLIYFQGNSAPDKSGLPSDRFSAERTGGSVSTLTIQRTQQEDSAVYLCASSLGQGRIPGEQYFGPGTRLTVT.

This rearrangement joins TRBV28 to TRBJ2-3; 7 nucleotides line up with TRBD2. Looked up from germline, CDR1 is MDHEN and CDR2 is SYDVKM. This CDR3 is 16 amino acids long. The V gene end was trimmed by 1 base and the J gene end by 5 bases; junction bases not matched to a gene: 9. DNA for the CDR3: TGTGCCAGCAGTTTATTGGCGGGAGAGTTTGGAGATACGCAGTATTTT. Its protein is CASSLLAGEFGDTQYF.

This clonotype was seen repeatedly, ten times or more. The V call is TRBV4-2, the J call TRBJ2-3; D is undetermined. The germline gives CDR1 LGHNA, CDR2 YNFKEQ. The ends were cut back, 0 bases at V and 1 base at J, with 11 bases in the middle. This CDR3 has 16 amino acids. As DNA, the CDR3 is TGTGCCAGCAGCCAAGATTATCCTGGCGGCACAGATACGCAGTATTTT. Amino acids: CASSQDYPGGTDTQYF.

This clonotype was seen at least ten times. The chain has TRBV7-8 and TRBJ2-1, with TRBD2 as a possible D gene (6 bases). The V end lost 5 bases, the J end lost 9 bases, and 8 bases lay between the germline ends. CDR3 length equals 11 residues. Germline CDR1 SGHVS, CDR2 FQNEAQ. CDR3 region: CASSVGGEQFF. CDR3 nucleotide sequence: TGTGCCAGCAGCGTGGGGGGTGAGCAGTTCTTC.

This clonotype came up many times. The chain carries TRBV6-1 and TRBJ2-3; 13 bases match TRBD2. Germline V lookup: CDR1 MNHNS, CDR2 SASEGT. Trimming at V came to 6 bases and at J to 11 bases, leaving 5 bases not matched to a gene. This CDR3 contains 13 residues. The CDR3 region is CASRGGLAGRQYF. The CDR3 DNA reads as TGTGCCAGCAGAGGGGGACTAGCGGGAAGGCAGTATTTT.

This clonotype was detected a few times. V and J are TRBV2 and TRBJ2-3; D tentatively fits TRBD1 or TRBD2 (5 bases each). The length of the CDR3 is 17 residues. Germline V lookup: CDR1 SNHLY, CDR2 FYNNEI. V was shortened by 6 bases and J by 2 bases, with 21 bases between the two germline ends. CDR3 in DNA: TGTGCCAGCAGCGGACAACGCTATCGCCTAGCCACAGATACGCAGTATTTT. It yields the protein CASSGQRYRLATDTQYF.

This clonotype was picked up a small number of times. At one end, the junction sequence differs from germline, possibly due to a read error. The CDR3 sequence: CASSGPGQQEAQYF. The CDR3 DNA reads as TGCGCCAGCAGCGGACCGGGACAACAAGAGGCCCAGTACTTC. The chain is built from TRBV5-1 and TRBJ2-5, with D tentatively TRBD1 (6 bases). This CDR3 contains 14 residues. Looked up from germline, CDR1 is SGHRS and CDR2 is YFSETQ.

The chain carries TRBV5-1 and TRBJ2-5, with D perhaps being TRBD1 or TRBD2 (5 bases each). V lost 0 bases, J lost 0 bases, and 9 bases lay in between. Germline CDR1 reads SGHRS; CDR2 reads YFSETQ. The CDR3 is made up of 15 amino acids. The CDR3 DNA reads TGCGCCAGCAGCTTGGAGGGGCGGGACCAAGAGACCCAGTACTTC. It codes for CASSLEGRDQETQYF.

This clonotype came up many times. CDR3 sequence (DNA): TGTGCCAGCAGCCAAACAAGCGGGAGCGCCTCCGAGCAGTACTTC. It is translated as CASSQTSGSASEQYF. The chain uses TRBV3-1 and TRBJ2-7, with 8 bases that match TRBD2. This CDR3 is built from 15 residues. Per germline, CDR1 LGHDT and CDR2 YNNKEL (reference sequence). Germline trimming cut 2 bases from V and 6 bases from J; bases unmatched to any gene: 9.

This clonotype turned up a few times. The genes are TRBV2 and TRBJ2-3; 9 nucleotides agree with TRBD2. The CDR3 is made up of 16 amino acids. The junction had 5 bases not matched to a gene; V was cut back by 3 bases and J by 1 base. Germline V CDR1 and CDR2: SNHLY, FYNNEI. The CDR3 nucleotides are TGTGCCAGCAGTGACCCGAGGACTAGCGGCACAGATACGCAGTATTTT. It specifies CASSDPRTSGTDTQYF. Drawing the rest from reference TRBV2 and TRBJ2-3, the complete variable domain is EPEVTQTPSHQVTQMGQEVILRCVPISNHLYFYWYRQILGQKVEFLVSFYNNEISEKSEIFDDQFSVERPDGSNFTLKIRSTKLEDSAMYFCASSDPRTSGTDTQYFGPGTRLTVL.

In nucleotides, the CDR3 is TGTGCCAGCAGCGCCGGTGGTGGGGCCTACGAGCAGTACTTC. Translating gives CASSAGGGAYEQYF. The genes are TRBV9 and TRBJ2-7; D is ambiguous. V was pared by 3 bases and J by 2 bases, with 12 bases between. The CDR3 runs to 14 residues. Germline assignment: CDR1 SGDLS and CDR2 YYNGEE.

This clonotype was seen only a few times. This sequence joins TRBV27 and TRBJ2-3; D is possibly TRBD2 (7 bases). Trimming left V 2 bases short and J 5 bases short, with 20 bases between. The CDR3 loop spans 17 amino acids. Germline assignment: CDR1 MNHEY and CDR2 SMNVEV (reference sequence). CDR3 in amino acids: CASSLPTVGGPLDTQYF. The CDR3 DNA reads TGTGCCAGCAGTTTACCAACAGTGGGGGGGCCCCTAGATACGCAGTATTTT.

This chain uses TRBV6-5 with TRBJ2-1, with 7 bases aligning to TRBD2. V was pared by 2 bases and J by 5 bases, with 6 bases of the junction left unmatched. CDR1 and CDR2 (germline): MNHEY, SVGAGI. The CDR3 covers 15 residues. CDR3: CASSYSLAENNEQFF. As DNA, the CDR3 is TGTGCCAGCAGTTACAGTCTAGCGGAGAACAATGAGCAGTTCTTC.

The chain has TRBV7-2 and TRBJ2-3; D perhaps matches TRBD1 (5 bases). V was pared by 0 bases and J by 3 bases, with 7 bases between. This CDR3 comprises 14 residues. Germline lookup yields CDR1 SGHTA and CDR2 FQGNSA. CDR3 sequence (DNA): TGTGCCAGCAGCTTAGCGGGGCCAACAGATACGCAGTATTTT. Its translation: CASSLAGPTDTQYF.

Only a few counts were recorded for this clonotype. The rearrangement joins TRBV7-2 to TRBJ2-7; D is perhaps TRBD1 or TRBD2 (5 bases each). CDR3 size: 16 residues. The germline V and J ends were trimmed by 5 bases and 4 bases, with 21 bases remaining between them. Germline V lookup: CDR1 SGHTA, CDR2 FQGNSA. As DNA, the CDR3 is TGTGCCAGCAGCCAGATCGGGTGGCAGGGAGATTACGAGCAGTACTTC. It specifies CASSQIGWQGDYEQYF.

There are a few counts of this clonotype. The rearrangement uses TRBV25-1 and TRBJ2-1; D not resolved. This CDR3 spans 15 amino acids. Per germline, CDR1 MGHDK and CDR2 SYGVNS. Trimming took off 1 base at V and 5 bases at J, with 12 bases between the two ends. CDR3 residues: CASSELGSGDNEQFF. CDR3 in DNA: TGTGCCAGCAGTGAATTGGGTAGTGGAGACAATGAGCAGTTCTTC. Filled out from reference TRBV25-1 and TRBJ2-1, the complete variable domain reads EADIYQTPRYLVIGTGKKITLECSQTMGHDKMYWYQQDPGMELHLIHYSYGVNSTEKGDLSSESTVSRIRTEHFPLTLESARPSHTSQYLCASSELGSGDNEQFFGPGTRLTVL.

This clonotype was seen at least ten times. The chain links TRBV27 to TRBJ2-7; D is tentatively TRBD1 or TRBD2 (5 bases each). The V end was cut by 3 bases, the J end by 3 bases, with 12 bases between. CDR3 length: 14 amino acids. Germline assignment: CDR1 MNHEY and CDR2 SMNVEV (reference sequence). CDR3 in DNA: TGTGCCAGCAGTTTGGGGCTCGACTACTACGAGCAGTACTTC. This codes for CASSLGLDYYEQYF.

This clonotype showed up just a few times. The rearrangement uses TRBV4-3 and TRBJ2-1; D assignment may be TRBD1 or TRBD2 (5 bases each). This CDR3 is 15 amino acids long. V was pared by 4 bases and J by 3 bases, with 13 bases between. Germline loops: CDR1 LGHNA, CDR2 YSLEER. Here the CDR3 reads CASSRRDLIYNEQFF. The DNA of the CDR3 is TGCGCCAGCAGCCGCCGGGACCTCATCTACAATGAGCAGTTCTTC.

This clonotype was recorded at least ten times. V is TRBV5-1 and J is TRBJ2-7; D may be TRBD1 (5 bases). The germline V and J ends were trimmed by 0 bases and 5 bases, with 12 bases remaining between them. The CDR3 covers 14 residues. Germline CDR1 SGHRS, CDR2 YFSETQ. As DNA, the CDR3 is TGCGCCAGCAGCTTGGAAGGGCTAGGGGACGAGCAGTACTTC. Translating gives CASSLEGLGDEQYF.

In its sample, this clonotype was seen a few times. The chain uses TRBV6-5 and TRBJ2-5; unclear D gene. This CDR3 comprises 13 residues. V was shortened by 4 bases and J by 5 bases, with 11 bases between the two germline ends. Germline loops: CDR1 MNHEY, CDR2 SVGAGI. The CDR3 loop reads CASSLNSHETQYF. The DNA of the CDR3 is TGTGCCAGCAGTTTGAACAGTCACGAGACCCAGTACTTC.

The V gene is TRBV11-2, the J gene TRBJ2-7; 8 nucleotides match TRBD2. The length of the CDR3 is 16 residues. Germline assignment: CDR1 SGHAT and CDR2 FQNNGV. J lost 0 bases, V lost 0 bases, and 4 bases had no gene match. The CDR3 DNA is TGTGCCAGCAGCTTAGAAGGTAGCGGGGTCTCCTACGAGCAGTACTTC. Translation gives CASSLEGSGVSYEQYF.

This chain links TRBV7-2 with TRBJ2-7, with 7 bases fitting TRBD1. Germline V CDR1 and CDR2: SGHTA, FQGNSA. With 1 base clipped from V and 2 bases from J, the junction kept 5 bases outside the gene matches. The CDR3 totals 15 residues. CDR3 coding DNA: TGTGCCAGCAGCTTAGAGGCAGGGGGAACCTACGAGCAGTACTTC. Its translation is CASSLEAGGTYEQYF.

There are many counts of this clonotype. V is TRBV12-3 or TRBV12-4 and J is TRBJ2-7, with TRBD2 identical over 7 bases. This CDR3 spans 15 amino acids. The J segment lost 0 bases and the V segment lost 9 bases, leaving 11 bases of the junction unmatched. CDR3: CASRERTGGSYEQYF. The CDR3 nucleotides read TGTGCCAGTCGGGAGAGGACGGGAGGCTCCTACGAGCAGTACTTC.

This clonotype was seen repeatedly, ten times or more. V usage is TRBV12-3 or TRBV12-4 and J usage is TRBJ2-3; TRBD2 matches at 9 bases. The CDR3 length is 15 residues. V shed 6 bases and J 5 bases; nucleotides not matched to a gene: 9. CDR3 in amino acids: CASRTSSGGLDTQYF. CDR3 in DNA: TGTGCCAGCAGAACCAGTAGCGGGGGTTTAGATACGCAGTATTTT.